The 20 T cell receptor beta chains listed next were all sequenced from one sample in a study of T cell changes during pregnancy in multiple sclerosis. TCRdb's copy holds only in-frame clones and misses some; the assay was immunoSEQ multiplex PCR. The sample contains some 120,000 clones, approximately 94% of which appear only once. The starting material was peripheral blood, obtained before pregnancy. These receptors were taken from a female donor with multiple sclerosis, enrolled in a pregnancy study.

The chain employs TRBV5-4 and TRBJ1-1; 7 bases agree with TRBD1. Germline V gene lookup returns CDR1 SGHNT and CDR2 YYREEE (reference sequence). Trimming removed 2 bases from V and 5 bases from J; junction bases left unmatched: 6. The CDR3 covers 14 residues. The CDR3 sequence is CASSFRQGKTEAFF. In nucleotides, the CDR3 is TGTGCCAGCAGCTTCAGACAGGGAAAAACTGAAGCTTTCTTT.

A note on this clone: The germline gene is not matched at one end of the junction; a read error may be the cause. The chain couples TRBV6-1 to TRBJ1-6; 9 bases map to TRBD1. CDR1 is MNHNS, CDR2 SASEGT, per germline. The CDR3 runs 16 residues. CDR3 region: CAGSVSGTGHNSPLHF. As DNA, the CDR3 is TGTGCCGGCAGTGTCTCCGGGACAGGGCATAATTCACCCCTCCACTTT.

The CDR3 DNA follows: TGTGCCAGCAGTTACCTAATGAACACTGAAGCTTTCTTT. As protein: CASSYLMNTEAFF. The chain has TRBV6-5 and TRBJ1-1; D call uncertain. The CDR3 has 13 amino acids. The germline gives CDR1 MNHEY, CDR2 SVGAGI. The V gene lost 2 bases and the J gene lost 0 bases, with 4 bases spanning the gap.

The rearrangement links TRBV30 to TRBJ2-2; 11 positions agree with TRBD2. The V and J ends lost 5 bases and 7 bases, in that order; junction bases with no gene match: 9. Germline CDR1 and CDR2: GTSNPN and SVGIG (reference sequence). This CDR3 has 15 amino acids. DNA for the CDR3: TGTGCCTGGGACGATAGCGGGAGGGCCGTCGGGGAGCTGTTTTTT. This gives the protein CAWDDSGRAVGELFF.

The CDR3 DNA is TGCGCCAGCAGCACGACCGGGACAGAGTCTATCGAGCAGTACTTC. This encodes CASSTTGTESIEQYF. This chain joins TRBV5-1 and TRBJ2-7, with 7 bases matching TRBD1. The V segment lost 4 bases and the J segment 6 bases; nucleotides outside the gene matches: 13. CDR1 is SGHRS and CDR2 is YFSETQ in the germline V gene. The CDR3 is 15 residues long.

The chain couples TRBV9 to TRBJ1-1, with D tentatively TRBD1 (5 bases). Germline loops: CDR1 SGDLS, CDR2 YYNGEE. The CDR3 is 14 residues long. Trimming removed 2 bases from V and 0 bases from J, with 8 bases in between. This CDR3 reads CASSVRDLNTEAFF. CDR3 nucleotide sequence: TGTGCCAGCAGCGTCAGGGATCTGAACACTGAAGCTTTCTTT.

V gene TRBV11-2 combines with J gene TRBJ1-5; the D is unclear. The CDR3 loop spans 13 amino acids. The germline V gene encodes CDR1 SGHAT and CDR2 FQNNGV. Trimming left V 1 base short and J 7 bases short, with 8 bases between. CDR3 residues: CASSLGSGQPQHF. The DNA for the CDR3 is TGTGCCAGCAGCTTAGGGTCAGGACAGCCCCAGCATTTT.

This clone was picked up one time. The chain has TRBV2 and TRBJ1-4; 10 positions agree with TRBD1. Germline CDR1 and CDR2: SNHLY and FYNNEI. The CDR3 sequence is 16 residues long. Losses at the gene ends were 0 bases for V and 4 bases for J; bases not matched to a gene: 2. The CDR3 is CASSEAGTGVNEKLFF. CDR3 bases: TGTGCCAGCAGTGAAGCGGGGACAGGGGTTAATGAAAAACTGTTTTTT.

This clone was detected only a few times. This rearrangement joins TRBV30 to TRBJ1-1; TRBD1 matches at 11 bases. Trimming removed 7 bases from V and 7 bases from J; junction bases left unmatched: 8. Per the germline V gene, CDR1 is GTSNPN and CDR2 is SVGIG (reference sequence). The CDR3 totals 13 residues. The CDR3 loop is CASQGTGGFEAFF. The CDR3 DNA follows: TGTGCCTCCCAGGGGACAGGGGGTTTTGAAGCTTTCTTT. The full variable domain, rest sourced from reference TRBV30 and TRBJ1-1, is SQTIHQWPATLVQPVGSPLSLECTVEGTSNPNLYWYRQAAGRGLQLLFYSVGIGQISSEVPQNLSASRPQDRQFILSSKKLLLSDSGFYLCASQGTGGFEAFFGQGTRLTVV.

The rearrangement uses TRBV7-9 and TRBJ2-1; 8 bases match TRBD2. This CDR3 spans 12 amino acids. After removal of 3 bases from V and 9 bases from J, the junction contained 1 base not matched to a gene. Germline values: CDR1 SEHNR, CDR2 FQNEAQ (reference sequence). The CDR3 here is CASSFAGGEQFF. In DNA form, the CDR3 reads TGTGCCAGCAGCTTTGCGGGAGGTGAGCAGTTCTTC. Drawing the rest from reference TRBV7-9 and TRBJ2-1, the complete variable domain is DTGVSQNPRHKITKRGQNVTFRCDPISEHNRLYWYRQTLGQGPEFLTYFQNEAQLEKSRLLSDRFSAERPKGSFSTLEIQRTEQGDSAMYLCASSFAGGEQFFGPGTRLTVL.

This rearrangement joins TRBV5-1 to TRBJ2-7, with 9 positions matching TRBD2. CDR1 and CDR2 (germline): SGHRS, YFSETQ. J lost 5 bases, V lost 2 bases, and 8 bases had no gene match. The CDR3 sequence is 15 residues long. This CDR3 is CASSLGAGGNNEQYF. CDR3 DNA: TGCGCCAGCAGCTTAGGGGCGGGGGGGAACAACGAGCAGTACTTC.

The V and J genes are TRBV15 and TRBJ2-7; 11 bases match TRBD1. The CDR3 has 15 residues. J gave up 7 bases and V 1 base, and 6 bases lay outside the gene matches. Per germline, CDR1 LNHNV and CDR2 YYDKDF (reference sequence). The CDR3 DNA follows: TGTGCCACCAGCAGAGCCGGGACAGGGGGGGGTGAGCAGTACTTC. Residues: CATSRAGTGGGEQYF. Drawing the rest from reference TRBV15 and TRBJ2-7, the complete variable domain is DAMVIQNPRYQVTQFGKPVTLSCSQTLNHNVMYWYQQKSSQAPKLLFHYYDKDFNNEADTPDNFQSRRPNTSFCFLDIRSPGLGDTAMYLCATSRAGTGGGEQYFGPGTRLTVT.

CDR3 residues: CASSEGTGSYEQYF. Here the CDR3 DNA reads TGTGCCAGCAGTGAAGGGACAGGTTCCTACGAGCAGTACTTC. The chain uses TRBV2 and TRBJ2-7; TRBD1 aligns across 7 bases. CDR3 length: 14 residues. From germline, CDR1 is SNHLY and CDR2 FYNNEI. J was trimmed by 1 base and V by 1 base; bases with no gene match: 1.

This clone has just one count. The chain recombines TRBV9 with TRBJ1-1; 7 bases line up with TRBD1. Per germline, CDR1 SGDLS and CDR2 YYNGEE. The trim removed 0 bases at V and 2 bases at J, leaving 4 bases unmatched. The CDR3 runs to 15 residues. The CDR3 region is CASSVGDRENTEAFF. Here the CDR3 DNA reads TGTGCCAGCAGCGTAGGTGACAGGGAAAACACTGAAGCTTTCTTT.

V usage is TRBV15 and J usage is TRBJ2-7; D is perhaps TRBD2 (6 bases). CDR3 length: 15 amino acids. Germline values: CDR1 LNHNV, CDR2 YYDKDF (reference sequence). The V end lost 2 bases, the J end lost 7 bases, and 18 bases lay between the germline ends. DNA of the CDR3: TGTGCCACCAGCAGACCACTTGGGGGTCGGGGGGAGCAGTACTTC. Protein sequence: CATSRPLGGRGEQYF.

This clone was observed a single time. The V call is TRBV19, the J call TRBJ1-1; tentatively, D is TRBD1 (5 bases). CDR1 and CDR2 from the germline V gene are LNHDA and SQIVND (reference sequence). Trimming removed 6 bases from V and 4 bases from J, with 12 bases in between. CDR3 length equals 13 residues. The CDR3 DNA is TGTGCCAGTAGCCCGGCAGGGCGCACTGAAGCTTTCTTT. This translates into CASSPAGRTEAFF.

The V and J genes are TRBV27 and TRBJ2-3; TRBD1 agrees at 9 bases. CDR1 is MNHEY, CDR2 SMNVEV, per germline (reference sequence). The CDR3 length is 15 residues. With V trimmed by 2 bases and J by 2 bases, 2 bases remained unmatched. This chain's CDR3 is CASSLRDRDTDTQYF. The DNA of the CDR3 is TGTGCCAGCAGTTTACGGGACAGGGACACAGATACGCAGTATTTT.

This clone occurred once. The chain links TRBV9 to TRBJ1-1, with 8 bases matching TRBD1. Unmatched junction bases numbered 8, after V lost 0 bases and J lost 7 bases. The CDR3 length is 15 residues. From germline, CDR1 is SGDLS and CDR2 YYNGEE. The CDR3 reads CASSVDVSGGLEAFF. CDR3 sequence (DNA): TGTGCCAGCAGCGTAGACGTGTCAGGGGGCCTTGAAGCTTTCTTT.

The CDR3 bases are TGTGCCAGCAGCGTAGCACCGCAAGGAGGTAACGAAAAACTGTTTTTT. This translates into CASSVAPQGGNEKLFF. V usage is TRBV9 and J usage is TRBJ1-4, with D unresolved. The CDR3 totals 16 residues. V shed 0 bases and J shed 8 bases, with 17 bases lying between them. CDR1 is SGDLS and CDR2 is YYNGEE in the germline V gene.

This rearrangement joins TRBV30 to TRBJ2-7; TRBD1 matches 12 bases. Per the germline V gene, CDR1 is GTSNPN and CDR2 is SVGIG (reference sequence). This CDR3 spans 14 amino acids. With V trimmed by 0 bases and J by 7 bases, 4 bases remained unmatched. CDR3 amino acids: CAWSVGTGGWEQYF. CDR3 bases: TGTGCCTGGAGTGTCGGGACAGGGGGCTGGGAGCAGTACTTC.